This paragraph reports one T cell receptor (beta chain). Antigen specificity is unknown. V gave up 8 bases and J gave up 6 bases; unmatched junction bases: 5. The length of the CDR3 is 14 residues. Germline-derived CDR1 and CDR2 are SNHLY and FYNNEI. The data were taken from a study of T cell responses to AZD1222 COVID-19 vaccine. Whole-study results and caveats: None of the repertoires were sampled until the peak T cell response had passed. A rise in Spike-specific TCR breadth and depth followed two AZD1222 doses.

Method: immunoSEQ multiplex PCR; TCRdb's copy keeps in-frame clones and lacks some. The table has 110,000 to 150,000 clones, 75% to 90% seen once. Specimen: peripheral blood, collected on day 0 of AZD1222 vaccination. The origin of this receptor is an adult in good health. The chain employs TRBV2 and TRBJ2-1; TRBD2 matches 12 bases. CDR3 residues: CASGTSGQINEQFF. In DNA, the CDR3 is TGTGCCAGCGGGACTAGCGGGCAGATCAATGAGCAGTTCTTC.